This is a list of T cell receptor beta chains from one sample in a study of T cell responses to AZD1222 COVID-19 vaccine. Libraries were prepared by immunoSEQ multiplex PCR; TCRdb keeps only in-frame clonotypes and omits some of them. Found here are 110,000 or so clones, about 87% of them singletons; the top ten hold 6.5%. The sample was peripheral blood, taken 28 days after the second AZD1222 dose. Source of these receptors: an adult who received the AZD1222 COVID-19 vaccine. Each CDR3 is given without its conserved first and last residue.

SVHASSTDTQY	TRBV29-1	TRBJ2-3
AISERAGEAYNEQF	TRBV10-3	TRBJ2-1
ASSQGLAGGNEQF	TRBV4-3	TRBJ2-1
ASSGSGGALNEQF	TRBV10-2	TRBJ2-1
ASSLGTGSAVAGNEQF	TRBV18	TRBJ2-1
ASSRTSGGETQY	TRBV7-9	TRBJ2-5
ASSLSGADQPQH	TRBV27	TRBJ1-5
ASSLTWYSNQPQH	TRBV4-3	TRBJ1-5
ASSPSDTQY	TRBV5-8	TRBJ2-3
ASSIRSVAYNEQF	TRBV7-2	TRBJ2-1
ASSRIIDTEAF	TRBV7-9	TRBJ1-1
AISDQGGSGANVLT	TRBV10-3	TRBJ2-6
ASRGTGENSPLH	TRBV19	TRBJ1-6
ASSLAQGLFSYEQY	TRBV5-6	TRBJ2-7
ASSQDQLAGENTQY	TRBV4-3	TRBJ2-3
ASSLRLAQQETQY	TRBV5-6	TRBJ2-5
ASSQGMGGGAREQF	TRBV3-1/TRBV3-2	TRBJ2-1
ASSPRTGGDTQY	TRBV19	TRBJ2-3
ASSPPAQGAGEQY	TRBV18	TRBJ2-7
ASSPQPGGQF	TRBV12-3/TRBV12-4	TRBJ2-1
ATSDGGILAGGPDTQY	TRBV24-1	TRBJ2-3
ASSQDPGQPQH	TRBV4-3	TRBJ1-5
ASSGVGLWYGYT	TRBV7-9	TRBJ1-2
ASQDRGDQPQH	TRBV19	TRBJ1-5
SVSDPRGGYT	TRBV29-1	TRBJ1-2
ASSQLAGTYEQY	TRBV4-2	TRBJ2-7
ASSLDSMSSYEQY	TRBV11-2	TRBJ2-7
SVEPAGEQF	TRBV29-1	TRBJ2-1
ASGEALNYGYT	TRBV28	TRBJ1-2
ASSSGQGTDTQY	TRBV7-3	TRBJ2-3
ASRGSRGNTIY	TRBV6-5	TRBJ1-3
ASSRGPTNEKLF	TRBV6-2/TRBV6-3	TRBJ1-4
ASSLRAGTGELNTEAF	TRBV7-3	TRBJ1-1
ASSSSGRRETQY	TRBV6-2/TRBV6-3	TRBJ2-5
ASRKGASLTDTQY	TRBV2	TRBJ2-3
AISEISTGEETQY	TRBV10-3	TRBJ2-5
ASSYVENTEAF	TRBV6-5	TRBJ1-1
ASSPTSLATDTQY	TRBV7-3	TRBJ2-3
ASSSAVGGNQPQH	TRBV7-2	TRBJ1-5
ASSEATGRGFNEKLF	TRBV6-1	TRBJ1-4
ASSSGTGSTDTQY	TRBV28	TRBJ2-3
ASSWGGKETQY	TRBV7-3	TRBJ2-5
ASSLSGGIYEQF	TRBV7-3	TRBJ2-1
ASSFNRAETQY	TRBV13	TRBJ2-5
ASRDSVVNYGYT	TRBV28	TRBJ1-2
ASSIEGRDYNEQF	TRBV19	TRBJ2-1
ASSSFWASTEAF	TRBV21-1	TRBJ1-1
ASSLLATIVSYT	TRBV5-6	TRBJ1-2
ASSDWGRDTQY	TRBV2	TRBJ2-3
SVGGSGGNEQF	TRBV29-1	TRBJ2-1
ASSQEWSPDYEQY	TRBV4-3	TRBJ2-7
ASSVVSTGELF	TRBV9	TRBJ2-2
ASSQDLETEETQY	TRBV3-1/TRBV3-2	TRBJ2-5
ASSPLSGTEY	TRBV5-1	TRBJ2-5
ASKPGQSYEQY	TRBV19	TRBJ2-7
ASRGGGNYGYT	TRBV7-9	TRBJ1-2
ASSSTGGGNTEAF	TRBV28	TRBJ1-1
ASSNTGGSGYT	TRBV2	TRBJ1-2
ASSSPDQGGDGYT	TRBV7-9	TRBJ1-2
ASSLRGDTGTDTQY	TRBV7-9	TRBJ2-3